This is a list of T cell receptor beta chains from one sample in a study of T cell responses to AZD1222 COVID-19 vaccine. TCRdb's table, derived via immunoSEQ multiplex PCR, lists solely in-frame clones and lacks some. The table includes about 120,000 clones, roughly 90% detected once. The material was peripheral blood, obtained on day 0 of AZD1222 vaccination. These receptors were obtained from an adult in good health. The conserved cysteine and the conserved F or W are not part of the CDR3 here. Size is stated for part of the rows, as once, few or many counts, or as a class when the clone is expanded.

j_gene,v_gene,abundance,CDR3aa
TRBJ2-7,TRBV7-7,NA,ASSSRPQGSGSEQY
TRBJ2-3,TRBV6-5,NA,ASSYSGGTDTQY
TRBJ1-1,TRBV7-3,NA,ASSLGGRGMNTEAF
TRBJ1-1,TRBV9,few,ASSVGGTGTLGTEAF
TRBJ2-5,TRBV7-7,NA,ASSLAERQGGRYQETQY
TRBJ1-6,TRBV4-3,NA,ASSQHGDYNSPLH
TRBJ1-1,TRBV10-3,NA,AITRTAATEAF
TRBJ2-5,TRBV5-6,NA,ASSLSGGRQTQY
TRBJ2-2,TRBV12-3/TRBV12-4,NA,ASSLGAGELF
TRBJ2-3,TRBV9,NA,ASSVAAGGPSDTQY
TRBJ1-2,TRBV2,NA,ASSEGTANYGYT
TRBJ2-2,TRBV5-4,NA,ASSLAGANTGELF
TRBJ1-1,TRBV10-3,once,AISRDKPPEAF
TRBJ2-1,TRBV27,NA,ASSSIGQGLEF
NA,TRBV10-2,once,ASLLPRLAGGGNEQF
TRBJ1-5,TRBV21-1,NA,ASSKVRRPHSLGSNQPQH
TRBJ2-1,TRBV7-2,NA,ASSWQRHRSYNEQF
TRBJ2-7,TRBV9,NA,ASSVTGLDEQY
TRBJ2-3,TRBV10-3,NA,AISEGSERGIVDTQY
TRBJ2-5,TRBV9,NA,ASSLGGLAGPQETQY
TRBJ2-7,TRBV27,NA,ASSSDTSYEQY
TRBJ2-1,TRBV5-1,NA,ASSLDPPMIGSYNEQF
TRBJ1-5,TRBV29-1,NA,SVGGAPNQPQH
TRBJ2-1,TRBV14,NA,ASSQGAVGQQF